A single sample is the source of the 31 T cell receptor beta chains below, sequenced in a study of PD-1 blockade in classical Hodgkin lymphoma. Profiling relied on immunoSEQ multiplex PCR, and the TCRdb table lists in-frame clones only, not all of them. Here the sample spans about 60,000 clones, roughly 90% being singletons. Exposure to brentuximab vedotin varied, and each patient had relapsed following autologous stem cell transplantation. Sequencing used peripheral blood mononuclear cells (PBMCs), obtained at baseline. The receptors stem from a human donor with classical Hodgkin lymphoma.

This sequence joins TRBV27 and TRBJ1-4; D might be TRBD1 (5 bases). Trimming removed 10 bases from V and 9 bases from J, with 18 bases in between. Germline CDR1 and CDR2: MNHEY and SMNVEV (reference sequence). CDR3 length equals 13 residues. The CDR3 region is CAIRDSKKKKLFF. CDR3 sequence (DNA): TGTGCCATCCGAGACAGCAAGAAGAAAAAACTGTTTTTT.

This clone turned up a few times. The chain carries TRBV5-1 and TRBJ1-1; TRBD1 is a possible D gene (5 bases). Germline V CDR1 and CDR2: SGHRS, YFSETQ. Deletions cut 4 bases from V and 1 base from J, with 11 bases between. This CDR3 contains 14 residues. CDR3 sequence: CASSTTGENTEAFF. CDR3 nucleotides: TGCGCCAGCAGCACCACGGGGGAGAACACTGAAGCTTTCTTT.

V is TRBV10-1 and J is TRBJ2-7; D is undetermined. The ends were cut back, 2 bases at V and 0 bases at J, with 8 bases in the middle. Germline CDR1 is WNHNN and CDR2 is SYGVQD (reference sequence). The CDR3 spans 14 residues. The CDR3 loop reads CASSEGFSSYEQYF. CDR3 DNA sequence: TGCGCCAGCAGTGAGGGTTTTAGCTCCTACGAGCAGTACTTC.

The V call is TRBV19, the J call TRBJ2-7, with 10 positions matching TRBD1. The V gene end was trimmed by 9 bases and the J gene end by 5 bases; junction bases not matched to a gene: 7. Germline CDR1 and CDR2: LNHDA and SQIVND (reference sequence). CDR3 length: 13 residues. This CDR3 is CASKPGQGNEQYF. The CDR3 nucleotides read TGTGCCAGCAAACCGGGACAGGGGAACGAGCAGTACTTC.

This chain uses TRBV7-6 with TRBJ1-3, with no clear D. Trimming took off 6 bases at V and 4 bases at J, with 4 bases between the two ends. This CDR3 spans 11 amino acids. CDR1 is SGHVS and CDR2 is FNYEAQ in the germline V gene. The CDR3 here is CASRGGNTIYF. The CDR3 coding sequence is TGTGCCAGCAGGGGAGGAAACACCATATATTTT. Based on the CDR3 plus reference TRBV7-6 and TRBJ1-3, the full variable domain is GAGVSQSPRYKVTKRGQDVALRCDPISGHVSLYWYRQALGQGPEFLTYFNYEAQQDKSGLPNDRFSAERPEGSISTLTIQRTEQRDSAMYRCASRGGNTIYFGEGSWLTVV.

This chain connects TRBV27 to TRBJ1-6; 8 bases agree with TRBD1. Germline trimming cut 8 bases from V and 0 bases from J; bases unmatched to any gene: 3. The CDR3 has 15 amino acids. Germline CDR1 and CDR2: MNHEY and SMNVEV (reference sequence). DNA of the CDR3: TGTGCCAGCGGGACAGGTTCCTCCTATAATTCACCCCTCCACTTT. Amino acids: CASGTGSSYNSPLHF.

The chain couples TRBV27 to TRBJ1-6, with D unclear. This CDR3 is built from 12 residues. The germline CDR1 and CDR2 sequences are MNHEY and SMNVEV (reference sequence). The ends were cut back, 4 bases at V and 9 bases at J, with 7 bases in the middle. The CDR3 here is CASSSGGSPLHF. The CDR3, as DNA: TGTGCCAGCAGTTCGGGTGGTTCACCCCTCCACTTT.

The chain couples TRBV6-1 to TRBJ2-4; TRBD1 or TRBD2 may be the D gene (7 bases each). Trimming shortened V by 3 bases and J by 1 base, and 13 bases separated the two germline ends. The CDR3 contains 16 residues. Germline V gene sequence: CDR1 MNHNS, CDR2 SASEGT. CDR3 nucleotides: TGTGCCAGCAGTGACGGGCAGGGGGGGGCCAAAAACATTCAGTACTTC. Its translation is CASSDGQGGAKNIQYF.

J is TRBJ2-5 and V is TRBV5-4, with D possibly being TRBD1 (6 bases). V was cut by 3 bases and J by 4 bases, with 10 bases left in between. Germline assignment: CDR1 SGHNT and CDR2 YYREEE (reference sequence). This CDR3 is built from 13 residues. DNA of the CDR3: TGTGCCAGCAGCTCACAGGGAGCAGAGACCCAGTACTTC. Amino acid sequence: CASSSQGAETQYF.

The rearrangement links TRBV5-1 to TRBJ2-2; D remains unclear. CDR1 is SGHRS, CDR2 YFSETQ, per germline. Trimming pared 1 base from V and 6 bases from J, leaving 13 bases between. The CDR3 has 15 residues. CDR3 nucleotide sequence: TGCGCCAGCAGCTTGTGGGGATCTACCGCCGGGGAGCTGTTTTTT. It yields the protein CASSLWGSTAGELFF.

The chain is built from TRBV2 and TRBJ2-3; TRBD2 matches 12 bases. Looked up from germline, CDR1 is SNHLY and CDR2 is FYNNEI. The CDR3 is made up of 17 amino acids. V was clipped by 8 bases and J by 5 bases; unmatched bases: 14. This CDR3 reads CASQARLAGELGDTQYF. CDR3 coding DNA: TGTGCCAGCCAAGCCCGACTAGCGGGGGAATTGGGAGATACGCAGTATTTT.

CDR3 sequence reads: CASSLEGGSEQFF. The DNA for the CDR3 is TGTGCCAGCAGCTTAGAGGGGGGGTCTGAGCAGTTCTTC. The gene calls are TRBV11-2 and TRBJ2-1; 7 bases agree with TRBD2. Germline V gene sequence: CDR1 SGHAT, CDR2 FQNNGV. The V segment lost 0 bases and the J segment 9 bases; nucleotides outside the gene matches: 2. The CDR3 contains 13 residues.

The genes are TRBV9 and TRBJ2-5; 10 nucleotides align to TRBD1. V shed 3 bases and J 5 bases; nucleotides not matched to a gene: 1. CDR3 length: 13 residues. CDR1 SGDLS and CDR2 YYNGEE come from the germline V gene. The CDR3, as DNA: TGTGCCAGCAGCGGGACAGGGGGTGAGACCCAGTACTTC. This translates into CASSGTGGETQYF.

The chain recombines TRBV7-9 with TRBJ2-5; 9 bases fit TRBD2. From germline, CDR1 is SEHNR and CDR2 FQNEAQ (reference sequence). The CDR3 has 15 residues. V trimming: 5 bases; J trimming: 5 bases; junction bases outside the gene matches: 9. The chain's CDR3 is CASSPGLATWETQYF. In DNA form, the CDR3 reads TGTGCCAGCAGCCCAGGACTAGCGACATGGGAGACCCAGTACTTC.

The chain is built from TRBV19 and TRBJ2-1, with 12 bases that match TRBD2. J lost 5 bases, V lost 6 bases, and 11 bases had no gene match. The CDR3 has 17 amino acids. CDR1 is LNHDA and CDR2 is SQIVND in the germline V gene (reference sequence). DNA for the CDR3: TGTGCCAGTAGAGAAGGACTAGCGGGACCAGCCAACAATGAGCAGTTCTTC. Protein product: CASREGLAGPANNEQFF. The whole variable domain, remainder taken from reference TRBV19 and TRBJ2-1, is DGGITQSPKYLFRKEGQNVTLSCEQNLNHDAMYWYRQDPGQGLRLIYYSQIVNDFQKGDIAEGYSVSREKKESFPLTVTSAQKNPTAFYLCASREGLAGPANNEQFFGPGTRLTVL.

The rearrangement uses TRBV7-9 and TRBJ2-3; possibly TRBD1 for D (5 bases). Germline V gene sequence: CDR1 SEHNR, CDR2 FQNEAQ (reference sequence). This CDR3 comprises 16 residues. The germline V and J ends were trimmed by 6 bases and 5 bases, with 21 bases remaining between them. DNA of the CDR3: TGTGCCAGCAGTCCGTTAGGGGTGGAACGGGTAGATACGCAGTATTTT. It translates to CASSPLGVERVDTQYF.

CDR3 coding DNA: TGCGCCAGCAGCCAAGAATCAGACTGGGGACTCGAGCAGTACTTC. It is translated as CASSQESDWGLEQYF. V is TRBV4-1 and J is TRBJ2-7, with TRBD2 as a possible D gene (6 bases). Trimming removed 0 bases at V and 6 bases at J, with 15 bases between. Germline V gene data show CDR1 as MGHRA and CDR2 as YSYEKL. This CDR3 has 15 amino acids.

This clone has a single count. V usage is TRBV14 and J usage is TRBJ2-1, with 9 bases matching TRBD2. The CDR3 is made up of 17 amino acids. The germline gives CDR1 SGHDN, CDR2 FVKESK. The J segment lost 7 bases and the V segment lost 4 bases, leaving 14 bases of the junction unmatched. CDR3 amino acids: CASSPHAGLAGSNEQFF. CDR3 coding DNA: TGTGCCAGCAGCCCCCATGCCGGTCTAGCGGGATCTAATGAGCAGTTCTTC.

The CDR3 bases are TGCGCCAGCAGCCGAGGGACTAGCGGACCCTACGAGCAGTACTTC. Amino acids: CASSRGTSGPYEQYF. The chain joins TRBV5-1 to TRBJ2-7; 11 bases line up with TRBD2. Germline V gene sequence: CDR1 SGHRS, CDR2 YFSETQ. With V trimmed by 4 bases and J by 2 bases, 5 bases remained unmatched. CDR3 size: 15 residues.

This clone was seen only once. The V and J genes are TRBV7-2 and TRBJ2-2; D is unclear. The CDR3 sequence is 14 residues long. Germline values: CDR1 SGHTA, CDR2 FQGNSA. Trimming took 5 bases from V and 6 from J, leaving 13 bases between them. The CDR3 loop is CASSPEPTSGELFF. DNA for the CDR3: TGTGCCAGCAGCCCCGAGCCGACGTCCGGGGAGCTGTTTTTT.

The chain carries TRBV4-1 and TRBJ2-3; 12 bases line up with TRBD2. This CDR3 has 15 amino acids. Germline V gene data show CDR1 as MGHRA and CDR2 as YSYEKL. With 3 bases clipped from V and 5 bases from J, the junction kept 3 bases outside the gene matches. In DNA, the CDR3 is TGCGCCAGCAGCCAGAGGGGACTAGCGGGAGATACGCAGTATTTT. Translated: CASSQRGLAGDTQYF.

V gene TRBV7-9 combines with J gene TRBJ2-7; possibly TRBD1 for D (6 bases). The germline V and J ends were trimmed by 5 bases and 3 bases, with 11 bases remaining between them. The germline CDR1 and CDR2 sequences are SEHNR and FQNEAQ (reference sequence). The CDR3 is made up of 13 amino acids. In DNA form, the CDR3 reads TGTGCCAGCAGCCTAGGGACAAACTACGAGCAGTACTTC. It encodes CASSLGTNYEQYF.

The V and J genes are TRBV19 and TRBJ2-2; 14 bases map to TRBD2. The CDR3 extends over 18 amino acids. Germline V CDR1 and CDR2: LNHDA, SQIVND (reference sequence). The junction had 7 bases not matched to a gene; V was cut back by 5 bases and J by 2 bases. This CDR3 is CASSAGTSGSSNTGELFF. CDR3 coding DNA: TGTGCCAGTAGTGCCGGGACTAGCGGGAGCTCTAACACCGGGGAGCTGTTTTTT.

V is TRBV4-1 and J is TRBJ2-7; D is uncertain. V lost 4 bases and J lost 1, with 11 bases in between. Per the germline V gene, CDR1 is MGHRA and CDR2 is YSYEKL. The CDR3 runs to 14 residues. CDR3 coding DNA: TGCGCCAGCAGCCTAAAGGACGGATCCTACGAGCAGTACTTC. It is translated as CASSLKDGSYEQYF.

The V gene is TRBV9, the J gene TRBJ2-5; D remains unclear. The V end lost 0 bases, the J end lost 1 base, and 4 bases lay between the germline ends. This CDR3 region has 13 residues. Germline assignment: CDR1 SGDLS and CDR2 YYNGEE. The CDR3 DNA reads TGTGCCAGCAGCGTAGTCCCCCAAGAGACCCAGTACTTC. Translation gives CASSVVPQETQYF.

This clone came up a few times. The rearrangement joins TRBV28 to TRBJ2-1, with 8 bases aligning to TRBD1. Losses at the gene ends were 4 bases for V and 5 bases for J; bases not matched to a gene: 4. The CDR3 totals 14 residues. Germline loops: CDR1 MDHEN, CDR2 SYDVKM. The CDR3 here is CASSSYRGNNEQFF. The CDR3 nucleotides read TGTGCCAGCAGTTCTTACAGGGGGAACAATGAGCAGTTCTTC.

The rearrangement links TRBV18 to TRBJ2-7, with D hard to call. This CDR3 is built from 13 residues. Per germline, CDR1 KGHSH and CDR2 LQKENI. Trimming shortened V by 5 bases and J by 2 bases, and 10 bases separated the two germline ends. The CDR3 DNA sequence: TGTGCCAGCTCAAAGACGGAAGCCTACGAGCAGTACTTC. Its protein product is CASSKTEAYEQYF.

The CDR3 loop is CASSFGKDILNEKLFF. CDR3 bases: TGTGCCAGCAGTTTTGGAAAGGACATTCTGAATGAAAAACTGTTTTTT. The V call is TRBV27, the J call TRBJ1-4, with TRBD1 as a possible D gene (5 bases). CDR1 and CDR2 (germline): MNHEY, SMNVEV (reference sequence). The ends were cut back, 3 bases at V and 5 bases at J, with 16 bases in the middle. CDR3 length: 16 residues.

The rearrangement joins TRBV6-5 to TRBJ2-5; 7 bases map to TRBD2. Trimming removed 0 bases from V and 5 bases from J; junction bases left unmatched: 6. This CDR3 is built from 15 residues. Germline CDR1 reads MNHEY; CDR2 reads SVGAGI. In DNA, the CDR3 is TGTGCCAGCAGTTACTCGGGGGGGTCTGGGGAGACCCAGTACTTC. It yields the protein CASSYSGGSGETQYF.

V and J are TRBV28 and TRBJ2-1, with 10 nucleotides matching TRBD1. Looked up from germline, CDR1 is MDHEN and CDR2 is SYDVKM. V dropped 2 bases and J dropped 9; count of bases not matched to a gene: 7. This CDR3 contains 15 residues. CDR3 amino acids: CASSLLLTGGSEQFF. The CDR3 DNA reads as TGTGCCAGCAGTTTACTATTGACAGGGGGCAGTGAGCAGTTCTTC.

The rearrangement uses TRBV28 and TRBJ1-6; D remains unclear. Germline values: CDR1 MDHEN, CDR2 SYDVKM. The CDR3 spans 16 residues. The CDR3 region has the DNA TGTGGAAGCAGTATAAGGGAGGGTTCCTATAATTCACCCCTCCACTTT. Encoded protein: CGSSIREGSYNSPLHF. The full variable domain, rest sourced from reference TRBV28 and TRBJ1-6, is DVKVTQSSRYLVKRTGEKVFLECVQDMDHENMFWYRQDPGLGLRLIYFSYDVKMKEKGDIPEGYSVSREKKERFSLILESASTNQTSMYLCGSSIREGSYNSPLHFGNGTRLTVT.